The 22 T cell receptor beta chains reported below all come from one sample, sequenced in a study of cytomegalovirus exposure and HLA in healthy donors. The study ran its PCR with 60 Vbeta and 13 Jbeta primers. Clones were sequenced by immunoSEQ multiplex PCR, and TCRdb holds only the in-frame ones, with some missing. The table records roughly 200,000 clones, about 77% of them present only once. Sample: PBMCs. These receptors were obtained from a female donor in good health and CMV-seronegative.

The V gene is TRBV6-5, the J gene TRBJ2-7; weak D call: TRBD1 (5 bases). This CDR3 is built from 14 residues. Germline-derived CDR1 and CDR2 are MNHEY and SVGAGI. The V end lost 7 bases, the J end lost 2 bases, and 15 bases lay between the germline ends. In DNA, the CDR3 is TGTGCCAGCACCCGAGGCACAGGAACCTACGAGCAGTACTTC. Amino acid sequence: CASTRGTGTYEQYF.

This rearrangement joins TRBV6-1 to TRBJ2-3, with TRBD2 identical over 7 bases. CDR3 length: 20 residues. J gave up 0 bases and V 4 bases, and 19 bases lay outside the gene matches. Germline CDR1 reads MNHNS; CDR2 reads SASEGT. The CDR3 DNA follows: TGTGCCAGCAGTGGGGATCGGGCGGGGGTAACCGTTACTAGCACAGATACGCAGTATTTT. It specifies CASSGDRAGVTVTSTDTQYF.

The chain has TRBV27 and TRBJ1-1; TRBD1 matches 9 bases. Unmatched junction bases numbered 2, after V lost 0 bases and J lost 3 bases. This CDR3 region has 15 residues. CDR1 and CDR2 from the germline V gene are MNHEY and SMNVEV (reference sequence). For the CDR3, the DNA is TGTGCCAGCAGTTTATCATGGACAGGGGACACTGAAGCTTTCTTT. As protein: CASSLSWTGDTEAFF.

The gene calls are TRBV5-5 and TRBJ1-1, with a weak D call TRBD1 (5 bases). The CDR3 is 14 amino acids. Germline V gene data show CDR1 as SGHKS and CDR2 as YYEKEE (reference sequence). V dropped 7 bases and J dropped 5 bases, with 18 bases sitting between them. CDR3 DNA sequence: TGTGCCAGCCAACGAGGAACGGGGGTAACTGAAGCTTTCTTT. It codes for CASQRGTGVTEAFF.

The chain carries TRBV19 and TRBJ1-3, with D uncertain. The germline CDR1 and CDR2 sequences are LNHDA and SQIVND (reference sequence). This CDR3 has 15 residues. V was clipped by 5 bases and J by 3 bases, with 14 bases between them. In DNA form, the CDR3 reads TGTGCCAGTAGTGCCCTCCGGGATATTGGAAACACCATATATTTT. Protein sequence: CASSALRDIGNTIYF.

V is TRBV4-2 and J is TRBJ1-2, with 7 bases aligning to TRBD1. The CDR3 covers 20 residues. V lost 0 bases and J lost 3; bases outside the gene matches: 19. Germline V gene sequence: CDR1 LGHNA, CDR2 YNFKEQ. The CDR3 region has the DNA TGTGCCAGCAGCCAAGAATCGGACGGGACAGCCCAACATGGCTACTATGGCTACACCTTC. This gives the protein CASSQESDGTAQHGYYGYTF.

This clone turned up a few times. The gene calls are TRBV5-1 and TRBJ1-2; D call uncertain. This CDR3 spans 13 amino acids. The V and J ends lost 0 bases and 8 bases respectively, with 11 bases between them. Germline loops: CDR1 SGHRS, CDR2 YFSETQ. The CDR3 DNA sequence: TGCGCCAGCAGCTTGGCCTGGAGGGAAGGCTACACCTTC. Its protein is CASSLAWREGYTF.

The chain links TRBV7-3 to TRBJ2-5; 13 nucleotides line up with TRBD2. The V gene end was trimmed by 5 bases and the J gene end by 3 bases; junction bases not matched to a gene: 6. The germline CDR1 and CDR2 sequences are SGHTA and FQGTGA. The CDR3 sequence is 16 residues long. CDR3 in DNA: TGTGCCAGCAGCCCAGGGACTAGCGGGACGAAAGAGACCCAGTACTTC. Residues: CASSPGTSGTKETQYF.

In this sample, this clone turned up a few times. J is TRBJ1-1 and V is TRBV6-1; D perhaps matches TRBD1 (6 bases). The germline CDR1 and CDR2 sequences are MNHNS and SASEGT. V was trimmed by 4 bases and J by 2 bases, leaving 11 bases between them. The CDR3 consists of 14 residues. CDR3 loop: CASSVSGTNTEAFF. The CDR3 DNA sequence: TGTGCCAGCAGTGTCTCAGGGACAAACACTGAAGCTTTCTTT.

The chain is built from TRBV5-1 and TRBJ1-1; the D is unclear. This CDR3 spans 15 amino acids. Germline CDR1 and CDR2: SGHRS and YFSETQ. The V and J ends lost 0 bases and 1 base respectively, with 10 bases between them. Here the CDR3 DNA reads TGCGCCAGCAGCTTGGTAACGGCGGGGAACACTGAAGCTTTCTTT. It encodes CASSLVTAGNTEAFF.

The chain uses TRBV2 and TRBJ1-6; TRBD1 matches 7 bases. The length of the CDR3 is 15 residues. The V and J ends lost 2 bases and 7 bases, in that order; junction bases with no gene match: 5. Germline assignment: CDR1 SNHLY and CDR2 FYNNEI. The CDR3 DNA reads TGTGCCAGCAGTGAAATGGGACAGTTAAATTCACCCCTCCACTTT. This gives the protein CASSEMGQLNSPLHF.

J is TRBJ2-6 and V is TRBV19; 8 bases line up with TRBD1. Trimming took 4 bases from V and 0 from J; bases not matched to a gene: 11. The CDR3 runs to 19 residues. The germline gives CDR1 LNHDA, CDR2 SQIVND (reference sequence). This CDR3 is CASSTPWAGGLSGANVLTF. CDR3 nucleotide sequence: TGTGCCAGTAGTACTCCCTGGGCAGGGGGCCTCTCTGGGGCCAACGTCCTGACTTTC.

The chain carries TRBV11-1 and TRBJ2-1, with TRBD2 identical over 11 bases. In germline, CDR1 is SGHAT, CDR2 FQDESV (reference sequence). J was trimmed by 4 bases and V by 4 bases; bases with no gene match: 6. CDR3 length: 16 residues. CDR3 in amino acids: CASSSRLAGFYNEQFF. The CDR3 nucleotides read TGTGCCAGCAGCTCCCGACTAGCGGGGTTTTACAATGAGCAGTTCTTC.

The rearrangement uses TRBV6-4 and TRBJ2-7; 8 nucleotides agree with TRBD1. Germline V gene data show CDR1 as MRHNA and CDR2 as SNTAGT. There are 17 residues in the CDR3. V lost 0 bases to trimming and J lost 7 bases; unmatched junction nucleotides: 14. The DNA of the CDR3 is TGTGCCAGCAGTGACTCTGGGGTCAGGGGGCAAGTATTGGAGCAGTACTTC. Translated: CASSDSGVRGQVLEQYF.

The rearrangement joins TRBV19 to TRBJ2-1; 8 nucleotides line up with TRBD2. Germline-derived CDR1 and CDR2 are LNHDA and SQIVND (reference sequence). This CDR3 has 15 residues. Trimming cost V 2 bases and J 2 bases; bases outside gene matches: 2. CDR3 in DNA: TGTGCCAGTAGTATACACGGGGGGGCCTACAATGAGCAGTTCTTC. Its translation is CASSIHGGAYNEQFF. Together with reference TRBV19 and TRBJ2-1, the CDR3 gives the full variable domain: DGGITQSPKYLFRKEGQNVTLSCEQNLNHDAMYWYRQDPGQGLRLIYYSQIVNDFQKGDIAEGYSVSREKKESFPLTVTSAQKNPTAFYLCASSIHGGAYNEQFFGPGTRLTVL.

A word on this clone: At one end, the junction sequence differs from germline, possibly due to a read error. This chain connects TRBV7-7 to TRBJ2-1; 10 bases fit TRBD1. Germline-derived CDR1 and CDR2 are SSHAT and FNYEAQ (reference sequence). The CDR3 spans 16 residues. CDR3 nucleotides: TGTGCTAGCAGCTTTGGGACAGGGGCCGCGAAGGATGAGCAGTTCTTC. Protein: CASSFGTGAAKDEQFF.

The chain links TRBV7-9 to TRBJ1-3; D gene ambiguous. CDR1 and CDR2 (germline): SEHNR, FQNEAQ (reference sequence). The CDR3 extends over 15 amino acids. V was trimmed by 0 bases and J by 0 bases, leaving 6 bases between them. CDR3 sequence reads: CASSLAGVSGNTIYF. As DNA, the CDR3 is TGTGCCAGCAGCTTAGCCGGAGTCTCTGGAAACACCATATATTTT.

This chain uses TRBV7-9 with TRBJ2-7; 7 bases match TRBD2. V dropped 5 bases and J dropped 3; count of bases not matched to a gene: 10. The CDR3 loop spans 15 amino acids. CDR1 and CDR2 (germline): SEHNR, FQNEAQ (reference sequence). The CDR3 reads CASSPPRTRSYEQYF. The CDR3 region has the DNA TGTGCCAGCAGCCCCCCCCGGACTAGGAGCTACGAGCAGTACTTC.

This chain joins TRBV4-1 and TRBJ2-7, with D perhaps TRBD2 (5 bases). V was trimmed by 4 bases and J by 1 base, leaving 14 bases between them. From germline, CDR1 is MGHRA and CDR2 YSYEKL. The CDR3 spans 15 residues. The CDR3 bases are TGCGCCAGCAGCCCACGGGAAGTAGAATCCTACGAGCAGTACTTC. It yields the protein CASSPREVESYEQYF.

The chain combines TRBV7-9 with TRBJ2-1; D unclear. This CDR3 is built from 14 residues. Germline V CDR1 and CDR2: SEHNR, FQNEAQ (reference sequence). The V and J ends lost 8 bases and 5 bases respectively, with 16 bases between them. The CDR3 DNA reads TGTGCCAGCCGCCCACGTACTATCAACAATGAGCAGTTCTTC. Translated: CASRPRTINNEQFF.

This clone was detected only a few times. The chain joins TRBV4-2 to TRBJ2-2; weak D call: TRBD1 (6 bases). The CDR3 consists of 15 residues. The V end lost 3 bases, the J end lost 1 base, and 9 bases lay between the germline ends. The germline CDR1 and CDR2 sequences are LGHNA and YNFKEQ. The CDR3 nucleotides read TGTGCCAGCAGCCACCAGACAGGGAACACCGGGGAGCTGTTTTTT. Translating it yields CASSHQTGNTGELFF.

The chain employs TRBV5-6 and TRBJ1-3; TRBD1 is a possible D gene (5 bases). Trimming pared 5 bases from V and 0 bases from J, leaving 18 bases between. The CDR3 spans 17 residues. Germline V gene lookup returns CDR1 SGHDT and CDR2 YYEEEE. The CDR3 DNA follows: TGTGCCAGCAGATTCCCATGGGTAAGGGGCTCTGGAAACACCATATATTTT. Protein product: CASRFPWVRGSGNTIYF.